The text below deals with one TCR beta chain. The table came from immunoSEQ multiplex PCR; TCRdb's copy has only in-frame clones and leaves some out. The table includes tens of thousands of clones, more than 90% detected once. The sample belongs to a study of shared T cell receptors in the human thymus. This CDR3 comprises 17 residues. The V segment lost 1 base and the J segment 0 bases; nucleotides outside the gene matches: 5. CDR1 SGHAT and CDR2 FQNNGV come from the germline V gene. The gene calls are TRBV11-2 and TRBJ2-3, with TRBD2 matching over 9 bases. The sequenced sample was thymocytes. The receptor comes from a human donor. The CDR3 loop is CASSLGLADPSTDTQYF. CDR3 sequence (DNA): TGTGCCAGCAGCTTAGGACTAGCGGACCCTAGCACAGATACGCAGTATTTT.